The TCR beta chain under discussion was sequenced for a study of post-analysis software for immune sequencing data (dated by TCRdb to the mid-2010s). General notes on the study: Recorded disease courses included relapsing-remitting, secondary progressive and progressive-relapsing multiple sclerosis, with some patients lacking subtype annotation. Patient repertoires were compared against about twelve previously published healthy control repertoires from donors aged roughly 6 to 28 years. A subset of samples was prepared in parallel using single-end sample barcoding, then pooled and co-amplified after Illumina adapter ligation.

The research as a whole found: Normalized Chao1 diversity was significantly lower in multiple sclerosis patients than controls, suggesting substantial peripheral T-cell clonal expansion. Direct clustering with F measure revealed strong co-clustering of samples prepared in the same batch, which led to a batch-effect correction. The multiple sclerosis patient group was slightly younger than the control group.

This clonotype appeared once. Its cognate antigen has yet to be identified. Qualities for individual bases were not recorded, and no much larger clone is one base off. To demonstrate the VDJtools post-analysis software, the study profiled TCR beta repertoires from the peripheral blood of around 13 young patients with multiple sclerosis. The patients with multiple sclerosis were children and adolescents between roughly 6 and 17 years of age. Libraries were built with PCR. Sequencing was performed on an Illumina HiSeq 2500. Unique molecular identifiers were incorporated into TCR beta cDNA libraries to reduce PCR and sequencing biases. Some 500,000 cDNA molecules were obtained for every 1 to 10 million input T cells, so each molecule roughly corresponded to one T cell. The patient libraries were prepared and sequenced using the same protocol as the earlier healthy control dataset. Within a given batch, samples were prepared together, multiplexed and sequenced on the same HiSeq lane. In the authors' own workflow: Raw barcoded reads were processed with MIGEC, discarding single-read molecular identifier groups before consensus assembly and CDR3 extraction. Clonotype tables were post-analysed with VDJtools, and diversity was normalized by down-sampling all datasets to the smallest sample size. In repertoire overlap clustering, CDR3 amino acid sequences, but not nucleotide sequences, were matched to correct batch-related cross-sample contamination. In-frame beta chains were kept once TCRdb had trimmed the public reads at Q25 with fastp and called clones with MiXCR. Each CDR3 protein appears once, grouped with its most common genes and DNA. TCRdb assigned the V and J calls; the authors' analysis was not used. This sample comprises some 370,000 distinct CDR3 sequences, roughly 35% of them detected only once. 13% of the sample rests with the top ten.

The sample consisted of blood. The clonotype originates from a girl aged 5 to 17 with multiple sclerosis.

The CDR3: CACKGSNEQFF. The nucleotide sequence reads TGCGCCTGCAAAGGCAGCAATGAGCAGTTCTTC. The receptor chain draws on TRBV4-1 and TRBJ2-1, with no D gene named confidently. CDR1 MGHRA and CDR2 YSYEKL are derived from the germline V gene. The junction shows trimming of 11 bases on V and 6 bases on J, plus 11 bases between the germline ends. The CDR3 spans 11 residues, from the cysteine through the phenylalanine. Only the CDR3 part of the read is kept: 33 bases, read in frame from the first base.